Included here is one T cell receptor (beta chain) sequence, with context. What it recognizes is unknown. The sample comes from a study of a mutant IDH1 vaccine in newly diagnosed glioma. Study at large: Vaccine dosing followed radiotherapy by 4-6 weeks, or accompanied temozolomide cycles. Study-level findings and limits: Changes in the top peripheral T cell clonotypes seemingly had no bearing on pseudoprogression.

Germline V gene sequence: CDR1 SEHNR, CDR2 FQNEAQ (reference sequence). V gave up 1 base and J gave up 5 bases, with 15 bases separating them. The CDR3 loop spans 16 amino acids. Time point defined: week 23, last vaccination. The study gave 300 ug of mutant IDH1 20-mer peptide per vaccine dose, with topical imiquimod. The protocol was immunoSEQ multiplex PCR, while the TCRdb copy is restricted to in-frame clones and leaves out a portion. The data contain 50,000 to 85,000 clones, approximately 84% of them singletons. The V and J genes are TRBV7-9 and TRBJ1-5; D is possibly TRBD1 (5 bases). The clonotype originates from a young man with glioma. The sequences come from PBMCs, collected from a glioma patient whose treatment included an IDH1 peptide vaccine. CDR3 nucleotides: TGTGCCAGCAGCTTAGGACAGTCAACTAGGGATCAGCCCCAGCATTTT. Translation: CASSLGQSTRDQPQHF.